These 9 T cell receptor beta chains were sequenced from one sample in a study of vaccination and CD4 T cells after COVID-19. In TCRdb, the PCR reads were re-called with MiXCR into one record per CDR3 protein. The sample holds roughly 30,000 distinct CDR3 sequences, under 60% seen once. The sample's time point: late sampling 161 to 241 days after vaccination in a few convalescent patients. Specimen: CD4+ T cells from blood, collected about 7 months after SARS-CoV-2 vaccination. All receptors come from a human donor who had recovered from COVID-19.

CDR3 protein: CASSTTASWGQPQHF. The CDR3 DNA reads as TGTGCCAGCAGCACAACCGCTAGCTGGGGTCAGCCCCAGCATTTT. This chain joins TRBV7-9 and TRBJ1-5, with D unresolved. CDR3 length: 15 residues. V lost 5 bases, J lost 6 bases, and 17 bases lay in between. The germline CDR1 and CDR2 sequences are SEHNR and FQNEAQ (reference sequence).

The CDR3 protein is CASSLDRNQPQHF. CDR3 sequence (DNA): TGTGCCAGCAGCTTAGATCGAAATCAGCCCCAGCATTTT. The chain combines TRBV11-2 with TRBJ1-5; no clear D gene. The ends were cut back, 0 bases at V and 4 bases at J, with 4 bases in the middle. CDR3 length: 13 amino acids. Germline CDR1 reads SGHAT; CDR2 reads FQNNGV.

V gene TRBV2 combines with J gene TRBJ2-5; tentative D call: TRBD2 (5 bases). The CDR3 covers 13 residues. The germline V gene encodes CDR1 SNHLY and CDR2 FYNNEI. V gave up 5 bases and J gave up 5 bases, with 12 bases separating them. The CDR3 nucleotides are TGTGCCAGCAGTCCCCGGGGATGGGAGACCCAGTACTTC. This sequence encodes CASSPRGWETQYF.

The CDR3 region has the DNA TGTGCCAGCAGACGGGACAACCTTGTAGGTGGCTACACCTTC. Its protein is CASRRDNLVGGYTF. V usage is TRBV6-1 and J usage is TRBJ1-2, with D possibly TRBD1 on 6 matching bases. The CDR3 contains 14 residues. Germline values: CDR1 MNHNS, CDR2 SASEGT. V shed 6 bases and J shed 7 bases, with 18 bases lying between them.

This clonotype occurred once. The genes are TRBV7-9 and TRBJ1-6; 11 bases match TRBD1. Losses at the gene ends were 1 base for V and 9 bases for J; bases not matched to a gene: 5. This CDR3 has 16 amino acids. Germline CDR1 and CDR2: SEHNR and FQNEAQ (reference sequence). In DNA, the CDR3 is TGTGCCAGCAGCTTAGGGCGGACAGGGGGCGTTTCACCCCTCCACTTT. It encodes CASSLGRTGGVSPLHF.

V is TRBV19 and J is TRBJ1-1; D is undetermined. This CDR3 is built from 12 residues. Trimming took off 3 bases at V and 1 base at J, with 3 bases between the two ends. Germline V gene sequence: CDR1 LNHDA, CDR2 SQIVND (reference sequence). For the CDR3, the DNA is TGTGCCAGTAGTATCGAGAACACTGAAGCTTTCTTT. Its protein is CASSIENTEAFF.

The chain carries TRBV6-2 or TRBV6-3 and TRBJ2-1, with TRBD2 identical over 8 bases. CDR1 and CDR2 from the germline V gene are MNHEY and SVGEGT. The CDR3 covers 15 residues. The V segment lost 7 bases and the J segment 3 bases; nucleotides outside the gene matches: 8. The CDR3 coding sequence is TGTGCCAGCATGCCCAGAAGCGGGAGCTACAATGAGCAGTTCTTC. Translating it yields CASMPRSGSYNEQFF.

This sequence joins TRBV6-1 and TRBJ2-3, with 11 positions matching TRBD1. CDR3 length: 16 amino acids. The germline V gene has CDR1 MNHNS and CDR2 SASEGT. Trimming took 5 bases from V and 4 from J; bases not matched to a gene: 8. The chain's CDR3 is CASSPLPGQGADTQYF. CDR3 nucleotides: TGTGCCAGCAGTCCCCTCCCGGGACAGGGGGCAGATACGCAGTATTTT.

This clonotype showed up just once. CDR3 bases: TGCAGTGCTCTCAAGTCTGTTATGAGCTCCTACGAGCAGTACTTC. It yields the protein CSALKSVMSSYEQYF. The chain uses TRBV20-1 and TRBJ2-7; unclear D gene. CDR1 and CDR2 from the germline V gene are DFQATT and SNEGSKA (reference sequence). V lost 5 bases and J lost 0, with 17 bases in between. The CDR3 contains 15 residues.